A single sample is the source of the 13 T cell receptor beta chains below, sequenced in a study of cytomegalovirus exposure and HLA in healthy donors. Both 60 Vbeta primers and 13 Jbeta primers went into the PCR. Profiled with immunoSEQ multiplex PCR; TCRdb holds only in-frame clones, not every one. Of about 270,000 clones in the sample, 72% are singletons; the top ten hold 2% to 2.5%. The sample was PBMCs. These receptors came from a female donor in good health and CMV-seronegative.

The chain employs TRBV5-8 and TRBJ1-1; tentatively, D is TRBD1 (5 bases). V lost 1 base and J 5 bases, leaving 9 bases between the germline ends. Germline CDR1 reads SGHTS; CDR2 reads YDEGEE. The CDR3 totals 13 residues. CDR3 loop: CASSLRGWTEAFF. In DNA, the CDR3 is TGTGCCAGCAGCTTGAGGGGTTGGACTGAAGCTTTCTTT.

This clone was seen a handful of times. J is TRBJ2-1 and V is TRBV19; no definite D call. Per germline, CDR1 LNHDA and CDR2 SQIVND (reference sequence). The CDR3 extends over 13 amino acids. V shed 5 bases and J shed 7 bases, with 12 bases lying between them. In DNA, the CDR3 is TGTGCCAGTAGTGGTAAAACGGTAAATGAGCAGTTCTTC. It is translated as CASSGKTVNEQFF.

In this sample, this clone turned up a few times. Written as DNA, the CDR3 is TGTGCCAGCAGCTTGGCGAAGAGAAGGGGCGGGGAATACGAGCAGTACTTC. Translated, it gives CASSLAKRRGGEYEQYF. V is TRBV5-6 and J is TRBJ2-7; D possibly corresponds to TRBD2 (6 bases). CDR3 size: 17 residues. The germline V and J ends were trimmed by 0 bases and 4 bases, with 20 bases remaining between them. Germline CDR1 reads SGHDT; CDR2 reads YYEEEE.

The rearrangement joins TRBV10-1 to TRBJ2-7, with a tentative D call TRBD2 (6 bases). This CDR3 region has 13 residues. The V gene lost 3 bases and the J gene lost 4 bases, with 10 bases spanning the gap. Germline V gene data show CDR1 as WNHNN and CDR2 as SYGVQD (reference sequence). DNA for the CDR3: TGCGCCAGCAGTGACGGGAGTGAGTACGAGCAGTACTTC. Protein product: CASSDGSEYEQYF.

The V gene is TRBV6-6, the J gene TRBJ2-2; D remains unclear. The CDR3 is 13 amino acids. Germline V CDR1 and CDR2: MNHNY, SVGAGI (reference sequence). V lost 0 bases and J lost 6, with 5 bases in between. The CDR3 protein is CASSYSQAGELFF. CDR3 DNA sequence: TGTGCCAGCAGTTACTCCCAGGCCGGGGAGCTGTTTTTT.

This chain uses TRBV11-1 with TRBJ2-1; 9 positions agree with TRBD2. The V segment lost 6 bases and the J segment 9 bases; nucleotides outside the gene matches: 6. This CDR3 region has 13 residues. Germline CDR1 is SGHAT and CDR2 is FQDESV (reference sequence). The CDR3 nucleotides are TGTGCCAGCAGTACGGGACTAGCCGGTGAGCAGTTCTTC. As protein: CASSTGLAGEQFF.

The rearrangement joins TRBV5-5 to TRBJ2-7; tentative D call: TRBD1 (6 bases). CDR1 is SGHKS, CDR2 YYEKEE, per germline (reference sequence). With 4 bases removed from V and 0 bases from J, the gap between germline ends came to 17 bases. The CDR3 is 16 residues long. CDR3 in DNA: TGTGCCAGCAGCCCCCTCCCCGGGACAAACTCCTACGAGCAGTACTTC. This codes for CASSPLPGTNSYEQYF. The whole variable domain, remainder taken from reference TRBV5-5 and TRBJ2-7, is DAGVTQSPTHLIKTRGQQVTLRCSPISGHKSVSWYQQVLGQGPQFIFQYYEKEERGRGNFPDRFSARQFPNYSSELNVNALLLGDSALYLCASSPLPGTNSYEQYFGPGTRLTVT.

This clone was counted once. CDR3 region: CASSPPGLEGSTEAFF. DNA of the CDR3: TGTGCCAGCTCACCACCCGGCCTGGAGGGAAGCACTGAAGCTTTCTTT. The gene calls are TRBV18 and TRBJ1-1; D is undetermined. CDR3 size: 16 residues. Deletions cut 0 bases from V and 4 bases from J, with 15 bases between. Germline values: CDR1 KGHSH, CDR2 LQKENI. The full variable domain, its missing parts supplied by reference TRBV18 and TRBJ1-1, is NAGVMQNPRHLVRRRGQEARLRCSPMKGHSHVYWYRQLPEEGLKFMVYLQKENIIDESGMPKERFSAEFPKEGPSILRIQQVVRGDSAAYFCASSPPGLEGSTEAFFGQGTRLTVV.

This clone was observed once. V gene TRBV5-8 combines with J gene TRBJ2-7, with TRBD1 matching over 8 bases. Germline V gives CDR1 SGHTS, CDR2 YDEGEE. The J segment lost 4 bases and the V segment lost 4 bases, leaving 7 bases of the junction unmatched. This CDR3 contains 14 residues. CDR3 nucleotides: TGTGCCAGCAGCCTTGGACAGGGTTGGTACGAGCAGTACTTC. This translates into CASSLGQGWYEQYF.

The V and J genes are TRBV28 and TRBJ2-3; maybe TRBD2 (5 bases). This CDR3 has 16 amino acids. Germline V gene data show CDR1 as MDHEN and CDR2 as SYDVKM. Trimming removed 7 bases from V and 0 bases from J, with 17 bases in between. As DNA, the CDR3 is TGTGCCAGCAATCATGGACGTACTAGTAGCACAGATACGCAGTATTTT. It specifies CASNHGRTSSTDTQYF. The full variable domain, in which reference TRBV28 and TRBJ2-3 provide the parts outside the CDR3, is DVKVTQSSRYLVKRTGEKVFLECVQDMDHENMFWYRQDPGLGLRLIYFSYDVKMKEKGDIPEGYSVSREKKERFSLILESASTNQTSMYLCASNHGRTSSTDTQYFGPGTRLTVL.

A few counts support this clone. CDR3 DNA: TGCGCCAGCAGCACCCTGACGGGAAACACTGAAGCTTTCTTT. Translated: CASSTLTGNTEAFF. The chain has TRBV5-1 and TRBJ1-1; D gene uncertain. V was shortened by 4 bases and J by 2 bases, with 12 bases between the two germline ends. Germline loops: CDR1 SGHRS, CDR2 YFSETQ. The CDR3 has 14 residues. Full variable domain (outside the CDR3, taken from reference TRBV5-1 and TRBJ1-1): KAGVTQTPRYLIKTRGQQVTLSCSPISGHRSVSWYQQTPGQGLQFLFEYFSETQRNKGNFPGRFSGRQFSNSRSEMNVSTLELGDSALYLCASSTLTGNTEAFFGQGTRLTVV.

V and J are TRBV19 and TRBJ1-1, with TRBD1 matching over 8 bases. Germline V lookup: CDR1 LNHDA, CDR2 SQIVND (reference sequence). Trimming removed 7 bases from V and 4 bases from J; junction bases left unmatched: 5. The CDR3 loop spans 13 amino acids. This CDR3 is CASTGQGGTEAFF. CDR3 sequence (DNA): TGTGCCAGTACCGGACAGGGAGGCACTGAAGCTTTCTTT.

The V call is TRBV6-4, the J call TRBJ2-1; perhaps TRBD2 as D (6 bases). The V end lost 4 bases, the J end lost 0 bases, and 10 bases lay between the germline ends. CDR3 length: 15 amino acids. Looked up from germline, CDR1 is MRHNA and CDR2 is SNTAGT. The DNA of the CDR3 is TGTGCCAGCAGTGCTGAGCGGGCCTCCTACAATGAGCAGTTCTTC. It yields the protein CASSAERASYNEQFF.